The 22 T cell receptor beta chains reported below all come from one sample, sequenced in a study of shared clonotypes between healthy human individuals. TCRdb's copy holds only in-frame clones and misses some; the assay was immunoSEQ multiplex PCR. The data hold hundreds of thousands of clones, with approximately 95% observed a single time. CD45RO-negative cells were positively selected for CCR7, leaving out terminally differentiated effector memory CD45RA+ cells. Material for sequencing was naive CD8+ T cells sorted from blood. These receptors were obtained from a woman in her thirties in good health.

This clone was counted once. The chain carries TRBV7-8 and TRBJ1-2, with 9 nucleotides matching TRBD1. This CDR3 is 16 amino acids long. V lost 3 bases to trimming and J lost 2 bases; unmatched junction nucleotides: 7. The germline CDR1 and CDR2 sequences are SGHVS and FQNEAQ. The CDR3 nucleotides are TGTGCCAGCAGCTTCAGCGGGACAGGGTGGAACTATGGCTACACCTTC. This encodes CASSFSGTGWNYGYTF.

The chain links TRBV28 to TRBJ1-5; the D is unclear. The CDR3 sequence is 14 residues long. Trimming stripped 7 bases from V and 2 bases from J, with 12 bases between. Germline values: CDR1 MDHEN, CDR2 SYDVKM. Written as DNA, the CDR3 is TGTGCCAGCATCACATTTTGGGGCAATCAGCCCCAGCATTTT. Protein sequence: CASITFWGNQPQHF.

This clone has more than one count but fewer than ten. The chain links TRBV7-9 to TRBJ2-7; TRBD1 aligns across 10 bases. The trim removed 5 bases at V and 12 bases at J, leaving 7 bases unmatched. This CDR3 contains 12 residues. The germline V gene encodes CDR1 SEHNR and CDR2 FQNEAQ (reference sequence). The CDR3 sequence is CASSDDRGQLYF. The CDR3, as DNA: TGTGCCAGCAGCGATGACAGGGGGCAACTGTACTTC.

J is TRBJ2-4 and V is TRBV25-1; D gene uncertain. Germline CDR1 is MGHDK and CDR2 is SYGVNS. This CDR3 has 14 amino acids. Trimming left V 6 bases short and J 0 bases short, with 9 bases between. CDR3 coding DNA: TGTGCCAGCAGCGACACCGGAGCCAAAAACATTCAGTACTTC. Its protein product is CASSDTGAKNIQYF.

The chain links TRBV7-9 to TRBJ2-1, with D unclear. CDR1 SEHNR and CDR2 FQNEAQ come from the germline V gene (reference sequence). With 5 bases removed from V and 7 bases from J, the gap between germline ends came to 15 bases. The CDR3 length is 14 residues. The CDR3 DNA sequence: TGTGCCAGCAGCCAAAACGCAGAGATGAATGAGCAGTTCTTC. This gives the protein CASSQNAEMNEQFF.

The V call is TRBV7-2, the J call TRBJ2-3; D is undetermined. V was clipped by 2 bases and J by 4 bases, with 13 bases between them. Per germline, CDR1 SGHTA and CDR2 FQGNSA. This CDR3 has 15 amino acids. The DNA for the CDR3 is TGTGCCAGCAGCTTAACGGTTAATAGGGCAGATACGCAGTATTTT. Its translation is CASSLTVNRADTQYF. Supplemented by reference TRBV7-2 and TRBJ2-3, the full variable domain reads GAGVSQSPSNKVTEKGKDVELRCDPISGHTALYWYRQSLGQGLEFLIYFQGNSAPDKSGLPSDRFSAERTGGSVSTLTIQRTQQEDSAVYLCASSLTVNRADTQYFGPGTRLTVL.

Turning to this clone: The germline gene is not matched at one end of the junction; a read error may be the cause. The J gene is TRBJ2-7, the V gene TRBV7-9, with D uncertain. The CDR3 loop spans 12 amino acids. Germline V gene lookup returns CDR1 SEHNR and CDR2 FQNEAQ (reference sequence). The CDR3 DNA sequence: TGTGCCAGCAGCGTAGCTTTCAACGAGCAGTACTTC. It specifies CASSVAFNEQYF.

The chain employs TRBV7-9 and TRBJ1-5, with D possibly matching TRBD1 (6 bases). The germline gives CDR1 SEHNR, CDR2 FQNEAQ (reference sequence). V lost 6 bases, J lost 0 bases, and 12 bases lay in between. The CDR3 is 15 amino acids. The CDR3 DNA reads TGTGCCAGCAGTCAACAGGGATATAGCAATCAGCCCCAGCATTTT. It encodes CASSQQGYSNQPQHF.

The DNA for the CDR3 is TGTGCCAGTAGTTCGAGGACAGAAACCTACGAGCAGTACTTC. Its protein is CASSSRTETYEQYF. The chain links TRBV19 to TRBJ2-7, with a weak D call TRBD1 (6 bases). V gave up 5 bases and J gave up 2 bases, with 13 bases separating them. The CDR3 spans 14 residues. The germline gives CDR1 LNHDA, CDR2 SQIVND (reference sequence).

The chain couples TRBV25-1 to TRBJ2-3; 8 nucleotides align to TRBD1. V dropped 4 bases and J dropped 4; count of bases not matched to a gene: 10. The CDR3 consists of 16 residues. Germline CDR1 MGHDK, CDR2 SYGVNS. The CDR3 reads CASSVNRGDGPDTQYF. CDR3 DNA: TGTGCCAGCAGTGTCAACAGGGGGGATGGTCCAGATACGCAGTATTTT.

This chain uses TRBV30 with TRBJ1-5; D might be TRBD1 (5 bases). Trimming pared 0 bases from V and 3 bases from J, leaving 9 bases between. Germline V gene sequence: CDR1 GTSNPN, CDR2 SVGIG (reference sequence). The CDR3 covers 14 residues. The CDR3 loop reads CAWSVRQYNQPQHF. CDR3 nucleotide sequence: TGTGCCTGGAGTGTCCGACAGTACAATCAGCCCCAGCATTTT.

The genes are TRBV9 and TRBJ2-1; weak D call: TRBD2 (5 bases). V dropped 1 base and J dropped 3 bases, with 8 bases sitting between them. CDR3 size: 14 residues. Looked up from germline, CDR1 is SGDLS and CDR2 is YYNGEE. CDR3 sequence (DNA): TGTGCCAGCAGCGTACTAGCAGACTACAATGAGCAGTTCTTC. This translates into CASSVLADYNEQFF.

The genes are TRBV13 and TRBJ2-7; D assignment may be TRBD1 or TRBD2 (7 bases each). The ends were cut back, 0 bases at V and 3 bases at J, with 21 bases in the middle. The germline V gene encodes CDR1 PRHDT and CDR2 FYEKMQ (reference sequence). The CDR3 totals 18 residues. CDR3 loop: CASSLGPGGSGLIYEQYF. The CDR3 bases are TGTGCCAGCAGCTTAGGCCCAGGGGGTAGCGGGCTAATCTACGAGCAGTACTTC.

In DNA, the CDR3 is TGTGCCAGCAGCTTAGTAGAGGGATTTGATATCTCTGGAAACACCATATATTTT. As protein: CASSLVEGFDISGNTIYF. The chain recombines TRBV7-2 with TRBJ1-3; D is unresolved. CDR1 is SGHTA, CDR2 FQGNSA, per germline. This CDR3 region has 18 residues. Between the trimmed V and J ends, which lost 1 base and 0 bases, there was a span of 16 bases.

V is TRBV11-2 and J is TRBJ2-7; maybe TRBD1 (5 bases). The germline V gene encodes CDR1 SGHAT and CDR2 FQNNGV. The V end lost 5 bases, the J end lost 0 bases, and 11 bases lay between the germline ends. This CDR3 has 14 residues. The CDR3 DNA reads TGTGCCAGCAGCCGGCAGGGCCCCTCCTACGAGCAGTACTTC. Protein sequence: CASSRQGPSYEQYF.

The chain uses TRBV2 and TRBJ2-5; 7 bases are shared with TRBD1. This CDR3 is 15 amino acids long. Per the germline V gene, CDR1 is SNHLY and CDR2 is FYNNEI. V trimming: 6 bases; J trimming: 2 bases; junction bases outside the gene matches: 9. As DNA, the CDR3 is TGTGCCAGCAGGTTAAAAGGGGGCAGACAAGAGACCCAGTACTTC. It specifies CASRLKGGRQETQYF.

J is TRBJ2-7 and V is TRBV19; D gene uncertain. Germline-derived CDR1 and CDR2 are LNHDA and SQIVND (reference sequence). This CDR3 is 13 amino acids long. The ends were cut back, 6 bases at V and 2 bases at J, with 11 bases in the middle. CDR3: CASSLGPTYEQYF. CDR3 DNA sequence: TGTGCCAGTAGCCTCGGACCGACCTACGAGCAGTACTTC.

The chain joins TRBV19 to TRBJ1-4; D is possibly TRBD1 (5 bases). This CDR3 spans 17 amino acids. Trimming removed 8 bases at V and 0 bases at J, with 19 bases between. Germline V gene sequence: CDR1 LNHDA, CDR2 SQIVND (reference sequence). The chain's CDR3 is CASSYPGGTATNEKLFF. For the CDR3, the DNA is TGTGCCAGTTCCTATCCGGGGGGTACTGCAACTAATGAAAAACTGTTTTTT.

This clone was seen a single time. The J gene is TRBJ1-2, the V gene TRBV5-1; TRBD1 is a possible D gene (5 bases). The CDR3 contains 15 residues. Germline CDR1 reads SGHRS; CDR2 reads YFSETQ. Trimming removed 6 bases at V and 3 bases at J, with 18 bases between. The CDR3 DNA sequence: TGCGCCAGCACCAACTTCCCGGACATCGACTATGGCTACACCTTC. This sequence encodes CASTNFPDIDYGYTF.

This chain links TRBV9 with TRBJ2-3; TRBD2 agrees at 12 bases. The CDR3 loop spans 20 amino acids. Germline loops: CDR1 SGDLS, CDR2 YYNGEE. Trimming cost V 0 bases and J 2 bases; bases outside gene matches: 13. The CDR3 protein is CASSVGAALGLAGPTDTQYF. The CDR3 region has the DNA TGTGCCAGCAGCGTAGGAGCAGCCCTGGGACTAGCGGGTCCCACAGATACGCAGTATTTT.

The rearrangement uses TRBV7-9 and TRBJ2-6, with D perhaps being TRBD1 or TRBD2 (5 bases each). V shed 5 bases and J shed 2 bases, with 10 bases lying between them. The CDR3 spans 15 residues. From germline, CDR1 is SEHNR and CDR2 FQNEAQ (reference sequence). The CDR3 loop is CASSQGETGANVLTF. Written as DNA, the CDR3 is TGTGCCAGCAGCCAAGGGGAGACTGGGGCCAACGTCCTGACTTTC.

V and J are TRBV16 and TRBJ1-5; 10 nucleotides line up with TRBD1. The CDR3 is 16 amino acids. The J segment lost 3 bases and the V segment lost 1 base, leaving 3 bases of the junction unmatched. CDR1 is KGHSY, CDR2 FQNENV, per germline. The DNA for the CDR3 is TGTGCCAGCAGCCAATTTGGGACAGGGGTCAATCAGCCCCAGCATTTT. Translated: CASSQFGTGVNQPQHF.